This T cell receptor beta chain was identified in a study of CXCR3-negative and CXCR3-positive naive CD8 T cells. Overall study results and limits: Against CXCR3-negative naive cells, CXCR3-positive naive cells showed more hydrophobic TRB CDR3s.

The sorter processed each CD8+ T cell subset in triplicate at roughly 280,000 cells apiece. All TRB cDNA libraries came from 5' RACE performed with UMI labels. For each CDR3 protein, TCRdb gives one entry from its re-call of the 5' RACE reads, without DNA. In all, the sample yields more than 100,000 distinct CDR3 sequences. Comment on this clonotype: Its specificity is not known.

The length of the CDR3 is 15 residues. Germline V lookup: CDR1 LNHDA, CDR2 SQIVND (reference sequence). What was sequenced was naive CXCR3+ CD8+ T cells from blood. Subset denoted: CD45RO-CCR7+CD27+CD95- naive CD8+ T cells expressing CXCR3 (TNR3+). The V and J genes are TRBV19 and TRBJ1-5. The sequence derives from a human donor in good health. Some clones in this sample may be carry-over from other donors' samples. CDR3 in amino acids: CASSMAQPSWQPQHF.